This T cell receptor (beta chain) was obtained from a study of response to subunit inactivated influenza vaccine. MiXCR, applied by TCRdb to the RT-PCR reads, yields one record per CDR3 protein. Of roughly 630,000 distinct CDR3 sequences in the sample, around 15% were seen once. Study-wide findings and caveats: T cells newly recruited by each seasonal influenza vaccination are few, the authors suggested.

In its sample, this clonotype was seen a few times. Its antigen is unidentified. The CDR3 consists of 16 residues. Germline CDR1 DFQATT, CDR2 SNEGSKA (reference sequence). Trimming stripped 0 bases from V and 5 bases from J, with 19 bases between. This rearrangement joins TRBV20-1 to TRBJ2-5, with D possibly TRBD2 on 6 matching bases. The input for sequencing was PBMCs from blood, taken 14 to 15 days before vaccination. The TCR sequence derives from a man aged 45-60 years who received an inactivated influenza vaccine. CDR3 residues: CSAREDGREDPETQYF. The CDR3 region has the DNA TGCAGTGCTAGAGAGGATGGCAGGGAGGATCCGGAGACCCAGTACTTC.